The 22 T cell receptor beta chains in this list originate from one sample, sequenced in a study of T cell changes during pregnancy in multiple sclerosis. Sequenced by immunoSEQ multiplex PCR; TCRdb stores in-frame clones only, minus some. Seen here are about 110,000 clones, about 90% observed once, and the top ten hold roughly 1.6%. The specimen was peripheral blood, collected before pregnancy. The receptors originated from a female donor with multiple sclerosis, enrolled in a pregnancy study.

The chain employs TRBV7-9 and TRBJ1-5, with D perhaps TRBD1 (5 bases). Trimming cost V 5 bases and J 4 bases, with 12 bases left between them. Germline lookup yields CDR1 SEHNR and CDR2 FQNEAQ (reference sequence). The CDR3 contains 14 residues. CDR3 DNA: TGTGCCAGCAGCAACACCTCAGGGAATCAGCCCCAGCATTTT. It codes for CASSNTSGNQPQHF.

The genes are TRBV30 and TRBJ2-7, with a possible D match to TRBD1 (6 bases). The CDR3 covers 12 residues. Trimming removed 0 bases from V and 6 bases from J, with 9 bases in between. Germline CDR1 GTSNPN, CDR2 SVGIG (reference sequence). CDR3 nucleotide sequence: TGTGCCTGGAGTGTACTGGGGGCCGAGCAGTACTTC. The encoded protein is CAWSVLGAEQYF.

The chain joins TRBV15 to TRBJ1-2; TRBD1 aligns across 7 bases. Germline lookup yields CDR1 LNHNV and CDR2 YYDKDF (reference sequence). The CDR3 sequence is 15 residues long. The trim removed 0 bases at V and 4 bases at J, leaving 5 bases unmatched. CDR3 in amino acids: CATSRDLGQFYGYTF. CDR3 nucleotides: TGTGCCACCAGCAGAGATTTGGGACAGTTCTATGGCTACACCTTC.

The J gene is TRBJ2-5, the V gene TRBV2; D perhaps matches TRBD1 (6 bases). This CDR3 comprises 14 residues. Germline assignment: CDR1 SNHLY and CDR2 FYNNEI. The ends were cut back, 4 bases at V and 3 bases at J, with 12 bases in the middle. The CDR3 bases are TGTGCCAGCAGTGGCAACAGGGATGAAGAGACCCAGTACTTC. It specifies CASSGNRDEETQYF.

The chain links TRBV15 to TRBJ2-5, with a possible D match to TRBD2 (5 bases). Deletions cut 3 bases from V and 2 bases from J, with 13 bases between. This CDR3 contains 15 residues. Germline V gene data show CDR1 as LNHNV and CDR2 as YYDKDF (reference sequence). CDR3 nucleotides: TGTGCCACCAGCAGCCATAGTGGGAGACAAGAGACCCAGTACTTC. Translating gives CATSSHSGRQETQYF.

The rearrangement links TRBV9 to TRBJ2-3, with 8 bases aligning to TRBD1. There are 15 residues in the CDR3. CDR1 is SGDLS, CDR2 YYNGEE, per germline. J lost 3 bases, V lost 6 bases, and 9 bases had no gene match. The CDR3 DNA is TGTGCCAGCACCCTCCGACAGGGGAGTACAGATACGCAGTATTTT. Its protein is CASTLRQGSTDTQYF.

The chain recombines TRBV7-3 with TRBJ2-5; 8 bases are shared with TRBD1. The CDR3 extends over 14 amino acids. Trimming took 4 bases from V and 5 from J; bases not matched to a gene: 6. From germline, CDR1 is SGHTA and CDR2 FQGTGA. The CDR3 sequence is CASSYGQGWETQYF. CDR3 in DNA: TGTGCCAGCAGCTACGGACAGGGCTGGGAGACCCAGTACTTC.

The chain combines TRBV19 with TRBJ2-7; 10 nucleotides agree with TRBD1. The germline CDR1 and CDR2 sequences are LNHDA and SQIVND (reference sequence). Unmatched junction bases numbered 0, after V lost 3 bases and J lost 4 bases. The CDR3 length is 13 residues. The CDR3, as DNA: TGTGCCAGTAGTATGGACAGGGGGTACGAGCAGTACTTC. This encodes CASSMDRGYEQYF.

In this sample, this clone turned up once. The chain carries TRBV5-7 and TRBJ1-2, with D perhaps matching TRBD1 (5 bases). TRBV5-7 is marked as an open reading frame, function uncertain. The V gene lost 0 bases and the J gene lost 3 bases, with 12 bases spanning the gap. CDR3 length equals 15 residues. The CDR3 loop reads CASSLEGREDYGYTF. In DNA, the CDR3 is TGTGCCAGCAGCTTGGAAGGCAGGGAGGACTATGGCTACACCTTC.

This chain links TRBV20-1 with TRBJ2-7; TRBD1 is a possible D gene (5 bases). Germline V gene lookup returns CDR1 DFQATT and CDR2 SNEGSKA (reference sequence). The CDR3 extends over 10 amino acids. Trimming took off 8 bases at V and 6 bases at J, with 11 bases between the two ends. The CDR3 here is CSSTGVEQYF. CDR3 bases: TGCAGTTCCACAGGCGTCGAGCAGTACTTC.

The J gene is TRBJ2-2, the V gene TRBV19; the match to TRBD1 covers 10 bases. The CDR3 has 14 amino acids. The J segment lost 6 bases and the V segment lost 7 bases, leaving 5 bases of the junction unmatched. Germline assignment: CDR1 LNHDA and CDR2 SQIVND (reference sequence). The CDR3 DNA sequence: TGTGCCAGTAAGGGACAGGGGATCCCCGGGGAGCTGTTTTTT. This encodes CASKGQGIPGELFF.

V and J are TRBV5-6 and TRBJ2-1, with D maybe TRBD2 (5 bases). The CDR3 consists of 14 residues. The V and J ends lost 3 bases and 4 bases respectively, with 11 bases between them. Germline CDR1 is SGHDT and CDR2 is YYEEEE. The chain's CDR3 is CASSSATGYNEQFF. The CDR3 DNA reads TGTGCCAGCAGCTCAGCGACGGGGTACAATGAGCAGTTCTTC.

In DNA form, the CDR3 reads TGTGCCAGCAGTTACTCGACTAGCGGCTACGAGCAGTACTTC. Its translation is CASSYSTSGYEQYF. The chain uses TRBV6-5 and TRBJ2-7; 9 nucleotides match TRBD2. V lost 0 bases and J lost 3; bases outside the gene matches: 0. The CDR3 spans 14 residues. Per the germline V gene, CDR1 is MNHEY and CDR2 is SVGAGI.

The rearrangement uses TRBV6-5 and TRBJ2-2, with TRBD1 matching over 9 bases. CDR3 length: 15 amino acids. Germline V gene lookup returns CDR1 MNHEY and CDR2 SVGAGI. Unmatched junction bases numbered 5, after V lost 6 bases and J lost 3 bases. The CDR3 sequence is CASRVTGGDTGELFF. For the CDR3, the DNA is TGTGCCAGCAGGGTGACAGGGGGGGACACCGGGGAGCTGTTTTTT.

As DNA, the CDR3 is TGCGCCAGCAGCCAAGATTATATGCGCGAGCAGTACTTC. It encodes CASSQDYMREQYF. This chain joins TRBV4-3 and TRBJ2-7; D not resolved. Germline CDR1 and CDR2: LGHNA and YSLEER. V was trimmed by 0 bases and J by 6 bases, leaving 9 bases between them. The length of the CDR3 is 13 residues.

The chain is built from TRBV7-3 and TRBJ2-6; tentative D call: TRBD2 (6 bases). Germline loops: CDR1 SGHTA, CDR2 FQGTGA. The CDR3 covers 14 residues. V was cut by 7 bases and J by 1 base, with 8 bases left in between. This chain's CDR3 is CASIAGSGANVLTF. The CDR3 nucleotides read TGTGCCAGCATCGCGGGATCTGGGGCCAACGTCCTGACTTTC.

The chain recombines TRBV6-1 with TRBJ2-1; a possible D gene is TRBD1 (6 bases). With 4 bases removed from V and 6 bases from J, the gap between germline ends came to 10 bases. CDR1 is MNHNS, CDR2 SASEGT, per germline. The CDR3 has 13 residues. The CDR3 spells CASSVTQGNEQFF. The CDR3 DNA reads TGTGCCAGCAGTGTGACACAGGGCAATGAGCAGTTCTTC.

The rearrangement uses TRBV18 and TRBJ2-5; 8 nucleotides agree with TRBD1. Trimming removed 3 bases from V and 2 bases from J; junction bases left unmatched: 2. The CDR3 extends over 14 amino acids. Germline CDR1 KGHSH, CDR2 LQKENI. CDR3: CASSPNRGQETQYF. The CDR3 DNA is TGTGCCAGCTCACCGAACAGGGGGCAAGAGACCCAGTACTTC.

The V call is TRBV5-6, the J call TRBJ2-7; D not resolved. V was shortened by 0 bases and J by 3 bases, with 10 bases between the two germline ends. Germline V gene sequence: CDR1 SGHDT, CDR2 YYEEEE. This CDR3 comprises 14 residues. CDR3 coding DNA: TGTGCCAGCAGCTTGGCCCTGGCGGACTACGAGCAGTACTTC. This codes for CASSLALADYEQYF.

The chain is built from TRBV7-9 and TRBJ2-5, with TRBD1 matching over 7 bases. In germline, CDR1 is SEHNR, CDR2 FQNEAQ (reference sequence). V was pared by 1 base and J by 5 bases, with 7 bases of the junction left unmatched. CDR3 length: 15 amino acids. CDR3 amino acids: CASSLGYRGEETQYF. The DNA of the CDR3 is TGTGCCAGCAGCTTAGGCTACAGGGGAGAGGAGACCCAGTACTTC.

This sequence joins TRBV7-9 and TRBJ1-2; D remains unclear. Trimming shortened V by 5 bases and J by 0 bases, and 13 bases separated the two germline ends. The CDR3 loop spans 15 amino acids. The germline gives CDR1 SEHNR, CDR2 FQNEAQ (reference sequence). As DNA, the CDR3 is TGTGCCAGCAGCCTTCGGAGGGATTCTAACTATGGCTACACCTTC. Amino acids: CASSLRRDSNYGYTF.

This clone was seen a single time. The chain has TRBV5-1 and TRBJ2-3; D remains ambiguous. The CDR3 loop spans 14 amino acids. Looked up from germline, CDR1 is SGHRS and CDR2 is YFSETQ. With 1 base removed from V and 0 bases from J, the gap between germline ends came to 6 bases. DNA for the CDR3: TGCGCCAGCAGCTTGTTAGCAAGCACAGATACGCAGTATTTT. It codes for CASSLLASTDTQYF.